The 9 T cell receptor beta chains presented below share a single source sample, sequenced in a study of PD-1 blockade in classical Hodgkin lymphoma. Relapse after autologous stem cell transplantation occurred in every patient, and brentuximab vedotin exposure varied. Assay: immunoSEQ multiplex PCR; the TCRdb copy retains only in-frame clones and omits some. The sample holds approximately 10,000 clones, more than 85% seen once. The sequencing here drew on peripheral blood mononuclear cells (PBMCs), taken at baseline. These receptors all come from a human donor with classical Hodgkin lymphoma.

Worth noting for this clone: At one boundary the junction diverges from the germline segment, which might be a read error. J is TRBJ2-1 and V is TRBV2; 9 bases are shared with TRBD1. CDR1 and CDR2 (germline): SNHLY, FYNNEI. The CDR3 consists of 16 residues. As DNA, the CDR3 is TGTGCCAGCAGAGAAGATATAGGGACAGGGTCGAATGAGCAGTTCTTC. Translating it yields CASREDIGTGSNEQFF.

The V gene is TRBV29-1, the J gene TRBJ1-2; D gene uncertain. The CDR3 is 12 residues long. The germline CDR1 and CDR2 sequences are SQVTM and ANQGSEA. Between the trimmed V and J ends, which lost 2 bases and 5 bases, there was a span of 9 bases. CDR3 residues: CSVEPERYGYTF. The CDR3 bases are TGCAGCGTTGAACCCGAACGTTATGGCTACACCTTC.

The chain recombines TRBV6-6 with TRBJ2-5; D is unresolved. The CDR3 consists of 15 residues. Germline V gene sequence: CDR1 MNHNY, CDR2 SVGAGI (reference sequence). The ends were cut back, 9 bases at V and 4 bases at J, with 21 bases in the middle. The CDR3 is CASGAGQAHGETQYF. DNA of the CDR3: TGTGCCAGTGGAGCTGGCCAGGCCCACGGAGAGACCCAGTACTTC.

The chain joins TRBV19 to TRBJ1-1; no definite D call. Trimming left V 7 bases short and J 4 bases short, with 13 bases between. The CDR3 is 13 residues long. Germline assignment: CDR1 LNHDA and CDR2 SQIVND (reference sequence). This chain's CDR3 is CASNLAEGTEAFF. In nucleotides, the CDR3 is TGTGCCAGTAATTTGGCAGAAGGCACTGAAGCTTTCTTT.

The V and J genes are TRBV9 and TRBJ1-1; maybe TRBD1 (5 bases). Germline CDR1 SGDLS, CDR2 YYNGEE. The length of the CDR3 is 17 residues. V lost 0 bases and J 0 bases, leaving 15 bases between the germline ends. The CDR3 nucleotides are TGTGCCAGCAGCGTAGACTTAAGGGGCGAGGTGAACACTGAAGCTTTCTTT. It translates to CASSVDLRGEVNTEAFF.

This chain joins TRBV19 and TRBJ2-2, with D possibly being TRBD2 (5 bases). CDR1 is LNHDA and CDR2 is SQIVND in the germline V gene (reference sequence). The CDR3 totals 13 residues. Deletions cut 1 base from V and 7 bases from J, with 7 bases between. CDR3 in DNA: TGTGCCAGTAGTATAGGACGGGGCGGGGAGCTGTTTTTT. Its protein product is CASSIGRGGELFF.

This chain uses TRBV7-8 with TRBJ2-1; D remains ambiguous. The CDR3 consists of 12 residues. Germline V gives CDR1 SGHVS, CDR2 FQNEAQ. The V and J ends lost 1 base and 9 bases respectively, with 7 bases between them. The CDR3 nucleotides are TGTGCCAGCAGCTTAGATGGTCCTGAGCAGTTCTTC. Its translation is CASSLDGPEQFF.

CDR3 residues: CASSVGLAVYEQYF. The CDR3 nucleotides are TGTGCCAGCAGCGTGGGACTAGCGGTTTACGAGCAGTACTTC. The chain couples TRBV9 to TRBJ2-7; 11 bases align to TRBD2. Unmatched junction bases numbered 2, after V lost 2 bases and J lost 4 bases. The CDR3 spans 14 residues. Germline CDR1 and CDR2: SGDLS and YYNGEE.

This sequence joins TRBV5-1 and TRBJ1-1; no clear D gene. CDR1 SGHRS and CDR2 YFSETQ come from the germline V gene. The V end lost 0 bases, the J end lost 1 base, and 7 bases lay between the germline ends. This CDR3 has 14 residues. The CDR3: CASSLVIGNTEAFF. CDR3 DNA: TGCGCCAGCAGCTTGGTCATAGGGAACACTGAAGCTTTCTTT.